This paragraph reports one T cell receptor beta chain. This receptor's antigen is unknown. Qualities for individual bases were not recorded, and no much larger clone is one base off. Whole blood was collected in K2EDTA tubes by collaborating institutions according to the institutions' own protocols. For TCRbeta analysis, collaborator samples were shipped as frozen whole blood, as isolated PBMCs, or as DNA extracted from either sample type. The CDR3 holds 14 amino acids from the cysteine to the phenylalanine. Only the CDR3 portion is preserved as DNA: 42 bases, with reading frame beginning at the first base. Taken from the germline V gene, the CDR1 and CDR2 loops are SNHLY and FYNNEI. V ends up 6 bases short and J 3 bases short, with an unmatched junction base count of 5. TCRbeta CDR3 regions were amplified from genomic DNA using the immunoSEQ Assay, a bias-controlled multiplex PCR. The study's own analysis went as follows. The number of nucleated cells in each sample was estimated from the amplification of reference gene primers within the assay. To quantify the absolute abundance of each unique TCRbeta CDR3 rearrangement, sequence reads were collapsed and filtered. For each sample, productive Simpson clonality was calculated as the square root of Simpson's diversity index over productive rearrangements. This immuneACCESS table, as held by TCRdb, lists in-frame sequences with V and J called but not all clones. Of the missing ones, under half trace to an unresolved V gene in checked studies; the others have no known cause. That table gives V, J and clone size, and the DNA gave D and trimming. Counted in this sample were about 110,000 clones; 88% of them appeared once. The ten most abundant clones make up less than 3.5% of the sample.

The source of the sample is a study of blood T cell repertoires in COVID-19 (dated by TCRdb to 2018 to 2021). Looking at the study overall: Samples covering the acute and convalescent phases of COVID-19 were provided by collaborators in the United States, Italy and Spain. HLA class I and class II types, where available, came from metadata supplied by the sample provider rather than from assay-based typing. The dataset comprised deeply sampled blood TCRbeta repertoires from subjects exposed to, actively infected with, or recovered from COVID-19. The material from the prospective study consisted of cDNA or gDNA derived from T cells, B-cell-depleted T cells, or PBMCs. Sample metadata almost always included a de-identified subject ID, COVID-19 status, age in years and sex. The repertoires were made available in a free public database intended to serve as a resource for research on the immune response to SARS-CoV-2. The samples were drawn from the first 160 participants of the ongoing ImmuneRACE study and from 950 to 1,500 subjects provided by 6 global collaborators. Overall results and qualifications from the work: How much clinical and demographic metadata was included differed by source and by participant, and the metadata was provided uncurated.

The rearrangement joined TRBV2 to TRBJ1-5; 7 nucleotides in the junction match TRBD1. Sample: peripheral blood. This receptor was obtained from a woman between 45 and 65 years old with acute or convalescent COVID-19. The CDR3 has the sequence CASRETGPNQPQHF. The bases read TGTGCCAGCAGAGAGACAGGGCCCAATCAGCCCCAGCATTTT.